The 31 T cell receptor beta chains reported below all come from one sample, sequenced in a study of shared clonotypes between healthy human individuals. Generated by immunoSEQ multiplex PCR, the TCRdb table keeps only in-frame clones and is missing some. This table holds almost 750,000 clones, roughly 72% found once. Specimen: memory CD4+ T cells sorted from blood. This sample's subset: CD45RA-negative fraction. The receptors shown here come from a woman in her 30s in good health.

V gene TRBV18 combines with J gene TRBJ2-2, with 9 bases identical to TRBD2. The CDR3 length is 16 residues. V dropped 0 bases and J dropped 7; count of bases not matched to a gene: 6. CDR1 KGHSH and CDR2 LQKENI come from the germline V gene. The CDR3 sequence: CASSPPAGGLHGELFF. As DNA, the CDR3 is TGTGCCAGCTCACCACCTGCGGGAGGGCTCCACGGGGAGCTGTTTTTT.

Ten or more counts support this clone. The chain recombines TRBV5-4 with TRBJ2-7, with D tentatively TRBD1 (5 bases). Trimming shortened V by 4 bases and J by 0 bases, and 11 bases separated the two germline ends. This CDR3 contains 14 residues. Germline CDR1 is SGHNT and CDR2 is YYREEE (reference sequence). The CDR3 coding sequence is TGTGCCAGCAGCCTGGGTCAGGGCTCCTACGAGCAGTACTTC. This sequence encodes CASSLGQGSYEQYF.

V gene TRBV7-2 combines with J gene TRBJ1-4, with 9 bases lining up with TRBD1. The CDR3 contains 15 residues. CDR1 SGHTA and CDR2 FQGNSA come from the germline V gene. The V and J ends lost 5 bases and 5 bases, in that order; junction bases with no gene match: 6. CDR3 residues: CASSIRGTGNEKLFF. The CDR3 nucleotides read TGTGCCAGCAGCATTAGGGGGACAGGGAATGAAAAACTGTTTTTT. Drawing the rest from reference TRBV7-2 and TRBJ1-4, the complete variable domain is GAGVSQSPSNKVTEKGKDVELRCDPISGHTALYWYRQSLGQGLEFLIYFQGNSAPDKSGLPSDRFSAERTGGSVSTLTIQRTQQEDSAVYLCASSIRGTGNEKLFFGSGTQLSVL.

The V gene is TRBV2, the J gene TRBJ1-5; D perhaps matches TRBD1 (5 bases). This CDR3 comprises 12 residues. Germline V gene data show CDR1 as SNHLY and CDR2 as FYNNEI. V lost 6 bases, J lost 7 bases, and 10 bases lay in between. CDR3 loop: CASRGEEQPQHF. In nucleotides, the CDR3 is TGTGCCAGCAGGGGGGAGGAACAGCCCCAGCATTTT.

The rearrangement links TRBV2 to TRBJ1-1; 7 nucleotides match TRBD1. The germline gives CDR1 SNHLY, CDR2 FYNNEI. Germline trimming cut 5 bases from V and 5 bases from J; bases unmatched to any gene: 5. The CDR3 is made up of 13 amino acids. The CDR3 loop is CASSNDRETEAFF. The DNA for the CDR3 is TGTGCCAGCAGTAATGACAGGGAAACTGAAGCTTTCTTT.

The rearrangement links TRBV5-1 to TRBJ2-2; D not resolved. The germline V and J ends were trimmed by 0 bases and 7 bases, with 10 bases remaining between them. The CDR3 covers 14 residues. Germline-derived CDR1 and CDR2 are SGHRS and YFSETQ. The CDR3 sequence is CASSLDRVGGELFF. For the CDR3, the DNA is TGCGCCAGCAGCTTGGACCGGGTTGGCGGGGAGCTGTTTTTT.

This clone was detected a few times. The DNA of the CDR3 is TGTGCCAGCAACCAACTAGCGGGAGGGTGGAATGAGCAGTTCTTC. It codes for CASNQLAGGWNEQFF. The V gene is TRBV6-5, the J gene TRBJ2-1; TRBD2 agrees at 13 bases. Germline CDR1 and CDR2: MNHEY and SVGAGI. J was trimmed by 7 bases and V by 7 bases; bases with no gene match: 7. The CDR3 spans 15 residues.

This chain links TRBV5-1 with TRBJ1-1; D is uncertain. The germline CDR1 and CDR2 sequences are SGHRS and YFSETQ. Trimming stripped 2 bases from V and 1 base from J, with 9 bases between. The CDR3 is 14 residues long. The CDR3 here is CASSFGQTNTEAFF. The CDR3 region has the DNA TGCGCCAGCAGCTTTGGGCAGACGAACACTGAAGCTTTCTTT.

There are many counts of this clone. The CDR3 protein is CASRKGQGSYEQYF. For the CDR3, the DNA is TGTGCCAGCAGGAAAGGACAGGGATCCTACGAGCAGTACTTC. The chain joins TRBV6-6 to TRBJ2-7; the match to TRBD1 covers 8 bases. This CDR3 region has 14 residues. V trimming: 6 bases; J trimming: 1 base; junction bases outside the gene matches: 5. The germline V gene has CDR1 MNHNY and CDR2 SVGAGI (reference sequence).

This clone was recorded once. The chain is built from TRBV6-1 and TRBJ1-2; weak D call: TRBD1 (5 bases). The V gene lost 6 bases and the J gene lost 0 bases, with 11 bases spanning the gap. This CDR3 has 14 amino acids. Per germline, CDR1 MNHNS and CDR2 SASEGT. In DNA form, the CDR3 reads TGTGCCAGCAGCTTGACAGCTGCTAACTATGGCTACACCTTC. Residues: CASSLTAANYGYTF.

This clone was found many times. This sequence joins TRBV29-1 and TRBJ2-5; 9 bases align to TRBD2. The V gene's germline CDR1 is SQVTM and CDR2 ANQGSEA. V was pared by 7 bases and J by 2 bases, with 11 bases of the junction left unmatched. This CDR3 is 15 amino acids long. CDR3 DNA: TGCAGCGCCGTGGGGATAGCGGGAGTGCAAGAGACCCAGTACTTC. Translating gives CSAVGIAGVQETQYF.

The chain uses TRBV4-1 and TRBJ2-3; D tentatively reads TRBD1 or TRBD2 (6 bases each). Germline V gene sequence: CDR1 MGHRA, CDR2 YSYEKL. The CDR3 covers 12 residues. Trimming cost V 2 bases and J 10 bases, with 10 bases left between them. The CDR3 spells CASSQLGGSQYF. The CDR3 DNA reads TGCGCCAGCAGCCAACTAGGGGGGTCGCAGTATTTT.

This chain links TRBV2 with TRBJ2-1, with TRBD2 identical over 10 bases. Germline values: CDR1 SNHLY, CDR2 FYNNEI. Germline trimming cut 8 bases from V and 4 bases from J; bases unmatched to any gene: 5. The CDR3 runs 14 residues. CDR3 DNA: TGTGCCAGCGGAGGGACTAGCGAGTACAATGAGCAGTTCTTC. It translates to CASGGTSEYNEQFF. Using reference TRBV2 and TRBJ2-1 for the parts outside the CDR3, the full variable domain is EPEVTQTPSHQVTQMGQEVILRCVPISNHLYFYWYRQILGQKVEFLVSFYNNEISEKSEIFDDQFSVERPDGSNFTLKIRSTKLEDSAMYFCASGGTSEYNEQFFGPGTRLTVL.

The chain carries TRBV7-8 and TRBJ2-2, with 9 bases matching TRBD2. V lost 5 bases and J lost 2; bases outside the gene matches: 6. This CDR3 spans 16 amino acids. CDR1 and CDR2 (germline): SGHVS, FQNEAQ. The CDR3 DNA reads as TGTGCCAGCAGCGTTTTTAGCGGGAGAAACACCGGGGAGCTGTTTTTT. This codes for CASSVFSGRNTGELFF.

This clone was seen more than once but under ten times. The chain is built from TRBV19 and TRBJ1-5; D may be TRBD1 (6 bases). The ends were cut back, 3 bases at V and 3 bases at J, with 12 bases in the middle. CDR1 is LNHDA, CDR2 SQIVND, per germline (reference sequence). This CDR3 has 15 residues. The CDR3 DNA is TGTGCCAGTAGTATCCAGGGGAAGGACAATCAGCCCCAGCATTTT. This translates into CASSIQGKDNQPQHF.

This chain connects TRBV19 to TRBJ1-1, with TRBD1 identical over 9 bases. The CDR3 covers 16 residues. V shed 5 bases, J shed 0 bases, and the junction held 7 bases outside the gene matches. CDR1 is LNHDA, CDR2 SQIVND, per germline (reference sequence). The chain's CDR3 is CASSGGQGLLNTEAFF. The CDR3 bases are TGTGCCAGTAGTGGCGGACAGGGGCTTCTGAACACTGAAGCTTTCTTT.

V and J are TRBV25-1 and TRBJ2-7, with D perhaps TRBD2 (6 bases). Deletions cut 4 bases from V and 2 bases from J, with 9 bases between. Looked up from germline, CDR1 is MGHDK and CDR2 is SYGVNS. The CDR3 extends over 13 amino acids. This chain's CDR3 is CASSVEGPYEQYF. The CDR3 DNA reads TGTGCCAGCAGTGTGGAGGGCCCCTACGAGCAGTACTTC.

This clone was seen more than once but under ten times. The chain recombines TRBV27 with TRBJ2-7, with unresolved D. The V and J ends lost 4 bases and 7 bases respectively, with 11 bases between them. This CDR3 comprises 12 residues. Germline loops: CDR1 MNHEY, CDR2 SMNVEV (reference sequence). CDR3 in DNA: TGTGCCAGCAGTTCCGGGTTCGGGGAGCAGTACTTC. This encodes CASSSGFGEQYF.

The chain employs TRBV2 and TRBJ2-3, with D tentatively TRBD2 (5 bases). V was pared by 7 bases and J by 4 bases, with 12 bases between. Per germline, CDR1 SNHLY and CDR2 FYNNEI. The CDR3 extends over 13 amino acids. The CDR3 here is CASIREGADTQYF. DNA of the CDR3: TGTGCCAGCATTCGAGAGGGTGCAGATACGCAGTATTTT. The full variable domain, completed using reference TRBV2 and TRBJ2-3, is EPEVTQTPSHQVTQMGQEVILRCVPISNHLYFYWYRQILGQKVEFLVSFYNNEISEKSEIFDDQFSVERPDGSNFTLKIRSTKLEDSAMYFCASIREGADTQYFGPGTRLTVL.

This clone was found once. V gene TRBV15 combines with J gene TRBJ1-5, with 11 bases fitting TRBD1. V was clipped by 1 base and J by 0 bases; unmatched bases: 14. This CDR3 is 21 amino acids long. Per germline, CDR1 LNHNV and CDR2 YYDKDF (reference sequence). CDR3 DNA: TGTGCCACCAGCAGAGGAGGTCCGGGACAGGGGGTTTGGCGTAGCAATCAGCCCCAGCATTTT. Its protein is CATSRGGPGQGVWRSNQPQHF. The full variable domain, its missing parts supplied by reference TRBV15 and TRBJ1-5, is DAMVIQNPRYQVTQFGKPVTLSCSQTLNHNVMYWYQQKSSQAPKLLFHYYDKDFNNEADTPDNFQSRRPNTSFCFLDIRSPGLGDTAMYLCATSRGGPGQGVWRSNQPQHFGDGTRLSIL.

This sequence joins TRBV6-5 and TRBJ1-4; 10 positions agree with TRBD1. Losses at the gene ends were 6 bases for V and 8 bases for J; bases not matched to a gene: 6. The CDR3 totals 14 residues. CDR1 and CDR2 from the germline V gene are MNHEY and SVGAGI. CDR3 DNA: TGTGCCAGCAGCACGGGACAGGGGCGAGAAAAACTGTTTTTT. Protein: CASSTGQGREKLFF.

The chain employs TRBV28 and TRBJ1-4; maybe TRBD1 (6 bases). From germline, CDR1 is MDHEN and CDR2 SYDVKM. This CDR3 contains 12 residues. The ends were cut back, 8 bases at V and 5 bases at J, with 9 bases in the middle. The CDR3 bases are TGTGCCAGCCAAACAGGGAATGAAAAACTGTTTTTT. It translates to CASQTGNEKLFF.

This chain links TRBV6-5 with TRBJ2-5; 9 nucleotides align to TRBD1. Germline V gives CDR1 MNHEY, CDR2 SVGAGI. The CDR3 consists of 15 residues. V was pared by 2 bases and J by 7 bases, with 8 bases of the junction left unmatched. The CDR3 protein is CASSYLGQGKGTQYF. The CDR3 DNA reads TGTGCCAGCAGTTACCTGGGACAGGGAAAGGGGACCCAGTACTTC.

This chain joins TRBV7-9 and TRBJ2-2; no definite D call. Trimming shortened V by 2 bases and J by 1 base, and 5 bases separated the two germline ends. The CDR3 runs to 14 residues. Germline lookup yields CDR1 SEHNR and CDR2 FQNEAQ (reference sequence). The DNA for the CDR3 is TGTGCCAGCAGCTTACTCCGGAACACCGGGGAGCTGTTTTTT. It specifies CASSLLRNTGELFF.

The chain has TRBV15 and TRBJ2-7; the match to TRBD2 covers 9 bases. The V segment lost 2 bases and the J segment 7 bases; nucleotides outside the gene matches: 12. The V gene's germline CDR1 is LNHNV and CDR2 YYDKDF (reference sequence). The CDR3 sequence is 16 residues long. DNA of the CDR3: TGTGCCACCAGCAGAAAGGGACACAGACTAGCGGTAGAGCAGTACTTC. Its translation: CATSRKGHRLAVEQYF.

This chain's CDR3 is CASSQDPGRINTEAFF. The CDR3 DNA is TGCGCCAGCAGCCAAGATCCTGGCAGGATTAACACTGAAGCTTTCTTT. The rearrangement joins TRBV4-1 to TRBJ1-1; D call uncertain. This CDR3 is built from 16 residues. Per the germline V gene, CDR1 is MGHRA and CDR2 is YSYEKL. V shed 0 bases and J shed 2 bases, with 13 bases lying between them.

The chain is built from TRBV28 and TRBJ1-5; D is unresolved. The length of the CDR3 is 16 residues. The V gene's germline CDR1 is MDHEN and CDR2 SYDVKM. V dropped 6 bases and J dropped 0 bases, with 15 bases sitting between them. The CDR3, as DNA: TGTGCCAGCAGGTCCGGAATCGTTAATAGCAATCAGCCCCAGCATTTT. Translation: CASRSGIVNSNQPQHF.

In nucleotides, the CDR3 is TGTGCCAGCTTCAACTCCAGGGGGATGGGTGAGCAGTTCTTC. Amino acid sequence: CASFNSRGMGEQFF. This chain joins TRBV28 and TRBJ2-1, with 7 bases matching TRBD1. CDR1 MDHEN and CDR2 SYDVKM come from the germline V gene. The CDR3 spans 14 residues. The V segment lost 8 bases and the J segment 9 bases; nucleotides outside the gene matches: 13.

This clone was seen more than once but under ten times. The rearrangement joins TRBV29-1 to TRBJ1-5, with D possibly being TRBD1 (6 bases). Germline V gene data show CDR1 as SQVTM and CDR2 as ANQGSEA. Deletions cut 4 bases from V and 2 bases from J, with 24 bases between. The CDR3 is 18 amino acids. This CDR3 is CSVVSRGLAGAGNQPQHF. Written as DNA, the CDR3 is TGCAGCGTTGTATCTCGGGGGCTCGCGGGGGCCGGCAATCAGCCCCAGCATTTT.

The chain joins TRBV6-5 to TRBJ2-3, with 13 positions matching TRBD2. The CDR3 runs to 15 residues. Germline V gives CDR1 MNHEY, CDR2 SVGAGI. J gave up 5 bases and V 5 bases, and 4 bases lay outside the gene matches. The CDR3 coding sequence is TGTGCCAGCAGTCAACTAGCGGGAGGGTTAGATACGCAGTATTTT. Translated: CASSQLAGGLDTQYF.

The rearrangement links TRBV18 to TRBJ2-1, with 12 bases fitting TRBD2. The CDR3 has 15 residues. Germline values: CDR1 KGHSH, CDR2 LQKENI. V trimming: 3 bases; J trimming: 9 bases; junction bases outside the gene matches: 6. The CDR3 DNA reads as TGTGCCAGCTCACCCGGACTAGCGGGATGGGGTGAGCAGTTCTTC. Protein product: CASSPGLAGWGEQFF.